This TCR beta chain was profiled in a study of cytomegalovirus exposure and HLA in healthy donors. General observations from the study: Reportedly, HLA-A and HLA-B alleles of most subjects were accurately predicted from TCR beta. Near-uniform donor sequencing depth was presumed by presence/absence analyses.

PCR involved 60 Vbeta and 13 Jbeta primers. Generated by immunoSEQ multiplex PCR, the TCRdb table keeps only in-frame clones and is missing some. Across around 160,000 clones, the top ten clones capture approximately 1.5% of the sample. Comments on this clone: Its antigen is currently unknown.

CDR3 length equals 12 residues. Germline V gives CDR1 KGHSH, CDR2 LQKENI. Deletions cut 6 bases from V and 3 bases from J, with 8 bases between. This chain connects TRBV18 to TRBJ2-5; D is undetermined. Material: PBMCs. The receptor was isolated from a woman aged 50 to 65 in good health and CMV-seronegative. In DNA, the CDR3 is TGTGCCAGCTCGACCCAGGAAGAGACCCAGTACTTC. This translates into CASSTQEETQYF.